This T cell receptor beta chain was observed in a study of Graves' ophthalmopathy and Graves' hyperthyroidism. CDR1 and CDR2 (germline): SGHRS, YFSETQ. This CDR3 region has 14 residues. After removal of 5 bases from V and 2 bases from J, the junction contained 3 bases not matched to a gene. TCR beta CDR3 amplification used RNA transcripts. The library came from an HTBI-primed first-round RT-PCR and a second-round multiplex PCR. TCRdb re-analysed the multiplex PCR reads in MiXCR, keeping a single row per CDR3 protein. The sample records 170,000 or so distinct CDR3 sequences, around 40% being singletons.

This clonotype originated in a man aged 30 to 45 with Graves' ophthalmopathy. The sample consisted of peripheral blood. The chain combines TRBV5-1 with TRBJ2-3; 9 nucleotides align to TRBD2. CDR3 DNA: TGCGCCAGCAGAATAGCGGGAGACACAGATACGCAGTATTTT. Translation gives CASRIAGDTDTQYF.